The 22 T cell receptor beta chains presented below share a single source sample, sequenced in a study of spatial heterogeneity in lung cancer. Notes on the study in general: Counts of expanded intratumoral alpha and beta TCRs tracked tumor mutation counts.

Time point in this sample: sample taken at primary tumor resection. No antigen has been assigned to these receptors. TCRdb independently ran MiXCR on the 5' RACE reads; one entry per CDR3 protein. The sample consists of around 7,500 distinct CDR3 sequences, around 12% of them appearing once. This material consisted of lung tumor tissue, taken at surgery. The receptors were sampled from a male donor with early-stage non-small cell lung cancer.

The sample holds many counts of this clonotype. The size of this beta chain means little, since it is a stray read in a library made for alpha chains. The CDR3 loop is CASSHTLFSGANVLTF. The CDR3 nucleotides read TGTGCCAGCAGCCACACCCTATTCTCTGGGGCCAACGTCCTGACTTTC. J is TRBJ2-6 and V is TRBV14; D call uncertain. Looked up from germline, CDR1 is SGHDN and CDR2 is FVKESK. V lost 3 bases and J 0 bases, leaving 9 bases between the germline ends. CDR3 length equals 16 residues.

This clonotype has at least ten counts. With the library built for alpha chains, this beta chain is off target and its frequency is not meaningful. The CDR3 loop is CAISEGDFSYEQYF. For the CDR3, the DNA is TGTGCCATCAGTGAGGGGGATTTCTCCTACGAGCAGTACTTC. This sequence joins TRBV10-3 and TRBJ2-7; D is undetermined. The germline CDR1 and CDR2 sequences are ENHRY and SYGVKD. This CDR3 contains 14 residues. V was clipped by 2 bases and J by 0 bases, with 8 bases between them.

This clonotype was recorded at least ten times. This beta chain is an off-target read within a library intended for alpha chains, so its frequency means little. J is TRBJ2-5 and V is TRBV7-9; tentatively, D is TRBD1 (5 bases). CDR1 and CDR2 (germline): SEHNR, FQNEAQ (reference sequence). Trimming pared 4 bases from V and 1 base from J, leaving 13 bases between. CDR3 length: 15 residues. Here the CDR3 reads CASSSADSFQETQYF. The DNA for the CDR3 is TGTGCCAGCAGCTCCGCCGACAGTTTCCAAGAGACCCAGTACTTC.

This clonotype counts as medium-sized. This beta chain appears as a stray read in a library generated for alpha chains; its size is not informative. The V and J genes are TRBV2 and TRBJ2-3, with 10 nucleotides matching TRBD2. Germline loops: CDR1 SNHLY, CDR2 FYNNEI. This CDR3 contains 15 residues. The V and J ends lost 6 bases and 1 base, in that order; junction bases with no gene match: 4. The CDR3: CASRTGTSGTDTQYF. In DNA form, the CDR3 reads TGTGCCAGCAGGACCGGGACTAGCGGCACAGATACGCAGTATTTT.

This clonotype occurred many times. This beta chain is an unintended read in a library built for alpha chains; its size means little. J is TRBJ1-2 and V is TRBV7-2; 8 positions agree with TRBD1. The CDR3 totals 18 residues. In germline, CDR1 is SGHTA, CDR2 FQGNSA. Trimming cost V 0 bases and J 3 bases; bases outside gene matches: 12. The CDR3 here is CASSLARMAGGVDYGYTF. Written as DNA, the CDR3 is TGTGCCAGCAGCTTAGCGCGCATGGCAGGGGGCGTCGACTATGGCTACACCTTC. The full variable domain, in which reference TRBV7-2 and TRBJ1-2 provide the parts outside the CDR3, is GAGVSQSPSNKVTEKGKDVELRCDPISGHTALYWYRQSLGQGLEFLIYFQGNSAPDKSGLPSDRFSAERTGGSVSTLTIQRTQQEDSAVYLCASSLARMAGGVDYGYTFGSGTRLTVV.

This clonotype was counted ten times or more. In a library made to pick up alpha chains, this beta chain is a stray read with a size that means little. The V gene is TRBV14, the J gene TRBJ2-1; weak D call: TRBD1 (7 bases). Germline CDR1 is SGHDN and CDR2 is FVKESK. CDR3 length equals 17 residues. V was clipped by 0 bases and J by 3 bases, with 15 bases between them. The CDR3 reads CASSQDRGTDYYNEQFF. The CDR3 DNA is TGTGCCAGCAGCCAAGATCGGGGGACAGATTACTACAATGAGCAGTTCTTC. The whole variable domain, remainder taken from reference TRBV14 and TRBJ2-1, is EAGVTQFPSHSVIEKGQTVTLRCDPISGHDNLYWYRRVMGKEIKFLLHFVKESKQDESGMPNNRFLAERTGGTYSTLKVQPAELEDSGVYFCASSQDRGTDYYNEQFFGPGTRLTVL.

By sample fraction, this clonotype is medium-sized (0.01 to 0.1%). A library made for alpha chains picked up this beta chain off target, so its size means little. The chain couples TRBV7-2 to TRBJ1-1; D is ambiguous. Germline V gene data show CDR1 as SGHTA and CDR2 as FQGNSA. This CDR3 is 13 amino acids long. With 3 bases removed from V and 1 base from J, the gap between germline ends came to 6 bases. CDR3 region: CASSFYQNTEAFF. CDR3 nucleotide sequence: TGTGCCAGCAGCTTTTATCAGAACACTGAAGCTTTCTTT. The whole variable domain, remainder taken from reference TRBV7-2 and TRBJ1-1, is GAGVSQSPSNKVTEKGKDVELRCDPISGHTALYWYRQSLGQGLEFLIYFQGNSAPDKSGLPSDRFSAERTGGSVSTLTIQRTQQEDSAVYLCASSFYQNTEAFFGQGTRLTVV.

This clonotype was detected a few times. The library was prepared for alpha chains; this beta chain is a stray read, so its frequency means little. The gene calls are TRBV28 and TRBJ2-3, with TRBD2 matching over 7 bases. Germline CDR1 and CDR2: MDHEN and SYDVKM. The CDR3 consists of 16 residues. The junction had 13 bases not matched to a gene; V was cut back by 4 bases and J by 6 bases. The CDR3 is CASSSSTSFLLDTQYF. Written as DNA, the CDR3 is TGTGCCAGCAGTTCCTCGACTAGCTTTCTGTTGGATACGCAGTATTTT.

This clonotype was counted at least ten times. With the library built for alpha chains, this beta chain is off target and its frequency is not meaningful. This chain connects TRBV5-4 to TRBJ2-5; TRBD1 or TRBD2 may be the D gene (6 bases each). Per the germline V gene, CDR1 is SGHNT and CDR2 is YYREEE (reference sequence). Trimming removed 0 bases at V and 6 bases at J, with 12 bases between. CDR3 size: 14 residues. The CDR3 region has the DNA TGTGCCAGCAGCTTGGCCGGGGGCGAAAAGACCCAGTACTTC. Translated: CASSLAGGEKTQYF. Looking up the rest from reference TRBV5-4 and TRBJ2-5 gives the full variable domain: ETGVTQSPTHLIKTRGQQVTLRCSSQSGHNTVSWYQQALGQGPQFIFQYYREEENGRGNFPPRFSGLQFPNYSSELNVNALELDDSALYLCASSLAGGEKTQYFGPGTRLLVL.

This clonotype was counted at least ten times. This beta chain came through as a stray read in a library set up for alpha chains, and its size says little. CDR3 sequence reads: CASSLARGGSGANVLTF. In DNA form, the CDR3 reads TGTGCCAGCAGCTTAGCACGGGGTGGCTCTGGGGCCAACGTCCTGACTTTC. The genes are TRBV7-8 and TRBJ2-6; a possible D gene is TRBD2 (5 bases). The CDR3 has 17 residues. Trimming removed 0 bases from V and 0 bases from J, with 9 bases in between. Germline V gene sequence: CDR1 SGHVS, CDR2 FQNEAQ.

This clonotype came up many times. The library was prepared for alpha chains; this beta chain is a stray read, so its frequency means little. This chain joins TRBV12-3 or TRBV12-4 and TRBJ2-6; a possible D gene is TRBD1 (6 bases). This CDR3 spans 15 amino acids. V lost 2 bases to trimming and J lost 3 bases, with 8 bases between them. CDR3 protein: CASSLRGIGANVLTF. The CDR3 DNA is TGTGCCAGCAGTTTAAGGGGGATTGGGGCCAACGTCCTGACTTTC.

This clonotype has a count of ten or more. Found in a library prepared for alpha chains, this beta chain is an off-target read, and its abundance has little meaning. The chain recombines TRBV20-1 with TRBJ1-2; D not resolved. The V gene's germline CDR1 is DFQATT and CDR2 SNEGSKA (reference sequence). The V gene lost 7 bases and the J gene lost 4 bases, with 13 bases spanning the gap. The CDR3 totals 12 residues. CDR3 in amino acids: CSGLDFTYGYTF. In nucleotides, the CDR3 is TGCAGTGGGTTGGACTTTACCTATGGCTACACCTTC.

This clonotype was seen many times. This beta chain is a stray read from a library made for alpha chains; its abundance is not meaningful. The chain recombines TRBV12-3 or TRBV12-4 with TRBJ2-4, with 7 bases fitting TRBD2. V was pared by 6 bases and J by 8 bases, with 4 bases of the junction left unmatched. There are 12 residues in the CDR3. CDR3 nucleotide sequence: TGTGCCAGCAGGGGGGGGAGGGACATTCAGTACTTC. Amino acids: CASRGGRDIQYF.

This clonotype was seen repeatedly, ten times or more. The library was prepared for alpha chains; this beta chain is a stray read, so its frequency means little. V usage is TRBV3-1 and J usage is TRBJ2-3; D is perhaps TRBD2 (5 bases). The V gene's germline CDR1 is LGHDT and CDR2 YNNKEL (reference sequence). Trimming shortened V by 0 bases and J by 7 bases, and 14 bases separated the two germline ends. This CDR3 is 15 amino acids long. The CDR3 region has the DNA TGTGCCAGCAGCCAAGATGCGGGCCCGCGGAATACGCAGTATTTT. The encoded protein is CASSQDAGPRNTQYF.

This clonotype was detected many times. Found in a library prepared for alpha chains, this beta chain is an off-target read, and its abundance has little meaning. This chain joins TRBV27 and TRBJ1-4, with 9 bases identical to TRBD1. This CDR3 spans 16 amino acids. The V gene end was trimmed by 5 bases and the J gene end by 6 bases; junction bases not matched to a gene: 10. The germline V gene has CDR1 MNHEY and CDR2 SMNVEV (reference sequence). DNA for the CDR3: TGTGCCAGCAGTCTCGTTTGGGGACAGGGAGATGAAAAACTGTTTTTT. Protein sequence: CASSLVWGQGDEKLFF.

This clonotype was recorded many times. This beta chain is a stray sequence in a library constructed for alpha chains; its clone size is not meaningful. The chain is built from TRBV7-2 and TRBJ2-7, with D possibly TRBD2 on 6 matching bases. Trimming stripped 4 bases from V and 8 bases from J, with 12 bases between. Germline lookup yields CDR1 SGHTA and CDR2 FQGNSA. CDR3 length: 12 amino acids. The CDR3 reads CASSSTGGKQYF. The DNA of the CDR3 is TGTGCCAGCAGCTCCACTGGGGGGAAGCAGTACTTC.

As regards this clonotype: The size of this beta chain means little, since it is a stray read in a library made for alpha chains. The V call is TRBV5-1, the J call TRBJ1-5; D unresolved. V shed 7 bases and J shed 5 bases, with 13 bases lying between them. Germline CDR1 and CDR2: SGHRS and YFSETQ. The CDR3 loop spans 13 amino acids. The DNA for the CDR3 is TGCGCCAGCTTTGGTGGCAGAGATCAGCCCCAGCATTTT. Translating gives CASFGGRDQPQHF.

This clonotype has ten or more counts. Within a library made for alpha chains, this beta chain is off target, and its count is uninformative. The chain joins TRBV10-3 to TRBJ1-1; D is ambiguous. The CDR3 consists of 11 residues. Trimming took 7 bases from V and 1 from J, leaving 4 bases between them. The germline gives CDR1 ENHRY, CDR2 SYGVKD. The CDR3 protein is CAIKANTEAFF. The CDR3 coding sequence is TGTGCCATCAAGGCGAACACTGAAGCTTTCTTT.

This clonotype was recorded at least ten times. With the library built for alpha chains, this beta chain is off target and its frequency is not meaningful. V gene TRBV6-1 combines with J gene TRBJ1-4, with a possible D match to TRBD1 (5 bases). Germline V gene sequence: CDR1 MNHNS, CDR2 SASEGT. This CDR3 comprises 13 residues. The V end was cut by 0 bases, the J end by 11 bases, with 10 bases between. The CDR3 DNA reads TGTGCCAGCAGTGAAGCGCGGCAGGGTAAACTGTTTTTT. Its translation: CASSEARQGKLFF.

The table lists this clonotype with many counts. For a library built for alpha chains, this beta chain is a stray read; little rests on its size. The CDR3 region is CASSMGYYNEQFF. The CDR3 DNA is TGCGCCAGCAGCATGGGATATTACAATGAGCAGTTCTTC. V gene TRBV5-1 combines with J gene TRBJ2-1; D is uncertain. Trimming stripped 4 bases from V and 4 bases from J, with 9 bases between. The CDR3 is made up of 13 amino acids. Germline assignment: CDR1 SGHRS and CDR2 YFSETQ.

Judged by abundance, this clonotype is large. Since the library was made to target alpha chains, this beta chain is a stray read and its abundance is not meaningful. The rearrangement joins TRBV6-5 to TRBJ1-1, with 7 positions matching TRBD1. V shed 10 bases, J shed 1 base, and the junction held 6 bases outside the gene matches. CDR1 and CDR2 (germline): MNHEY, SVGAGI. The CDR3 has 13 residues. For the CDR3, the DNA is TGTGCCACCCGCCGGGACAGGAACACTGAAGCTTTCTTT. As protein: CATRRDRNTEAFF.

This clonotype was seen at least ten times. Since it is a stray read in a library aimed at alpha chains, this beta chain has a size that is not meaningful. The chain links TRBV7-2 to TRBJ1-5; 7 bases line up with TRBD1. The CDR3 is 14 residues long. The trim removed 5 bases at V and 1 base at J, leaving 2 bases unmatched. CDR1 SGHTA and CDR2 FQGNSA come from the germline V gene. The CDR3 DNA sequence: TGTGCCAGCAGCCTGGGACAGAGCAATCAGCCCCAGCATTTT. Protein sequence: CASSLGQSNQPQHF. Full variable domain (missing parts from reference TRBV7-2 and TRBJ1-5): GAGVSQSPSNKVTEKGKDVELRCDPISGHTALYWYRQSLGQGLEFLIYFQGNSAPDKSGLPSDRFSAERTGGSVSTLTIQRTQQEDSAVYLCASSLGQSNQPQHFGDGTRLSIL.